The sequence of this TCR beta chain was determined in a study of T cell repertoires in cytomegalovirus infection. Points from the study as a whole: Cumulative public TCR beta family frequency identified CMV carriers with the relevant HLA.

V lost 0 bases, J lost 5 bases, and 10 bases lay in between. Germline V gene lookup returns CDR1 SGHDN and CDR2 FVKESK. This CDR3 comprises 14 residues. Regarding this clonotype: The antigen remains unidentified.

MiXCR, applied by TCRdb to the reads, yields one record per CDR3 protein. The sample includes some 940,000 distinct CDR3 sequences, approximately 30% of them seen just once. Specimen: cultured CD8+ T cells from PBMCs, collected from culture after CMV antigen stimulation. The chain carries TRBV14 and TRBJ1-1; D is unresolved. This TCR was recovered from a human donor in good health (CMV status not recorded). Some clones in this sample may be carry-over from other donors' samples. CDR3 bases: TGTGCCAGCAGCCAAGAACACCCGGGAACTGAAGCTTTCTTT. It encodes CASSQEHPGTEAFF.